This T cell receptor (beta chain) was sequenced during a study of PD-1 blockade in classical Hodgkin lymphoma. Turning to the study itself: Intravenous infusions of nivolumab 3 mg/kg reached patients every 2 weeks.

Sequencing used immunoSEQ multiplex PCR; TCRdb keeps in-frame clones, though not all of them. The data contain 45,000 to 55,000 clones, roughly 80% of them singletons. In the case of this clone: The target antigen is unknown.

Stated time point: cycle 4 day 1 (C4D1), after five to seven weeks of nivolumab. With no exception, relapse followed autologous stem cell transplantation in all patients, and brentuximab vedotin exposure varied. Germline CDR1 and CDR2: MDHEN and SYDVKM. The CDR3 sequence is 14 residues long. With 2 bases removed from V and 10 bases from J, the gap between germline ends came to 15 bases. Study-wide results and limits: The origin of the repertoire differences remains undefined, with disease activity or prior therapy as possible causes. When set against healthy donors, newly diagnosed patients were reported to show lower baseline TCR diversity.

The TCR comes from a human donor with classical Hodgkin lymphoma. The sequencing used peripheral blood mononuclear cells (PBMCs), collected before the fourth cycle of nivolumab. V is TRBV28 and J is TRBJ1-5; no clear D. CDR3 sequence (DNA): TGTGCCAGCAGTTTAAGACCGGCTAACGATCCCCAGCATTTT. Its translation: CASSLRPANDPQHF.